These T cell receptor beta chains were read from a single sample in a study of CD8 T cells in ankylosing spondylitis. From the 5' RACE reads, TCRdb called clonotypes with MiXCR, one entry per CDR3 protein. The repertoire holds under 250,000 distinct CDR3 sequences, with about 10% as singletons. Sequencing was done on a sample of blood, either unsorted or a sorted T cell fraction (not recorded which). These TCRs come from a male donor with ankylosing spondylitis or in good health (not recorded which). CDR3s include the opening cysteine and the closing phenylalanine or tryptophan.

J gene	V gene	CDR3 protein
TRBJ2-1	TRBV7-2	CASSRDRASEQFF
TRBJ1-5	TRBV28	CALGQGFQPQHF
TRBJ1-5	TRBV11-2	CASSIDRGNQPQHF
TRBJ1-1	TRBV20-1	CSARDPSRPTEAFF
TRBJ1-1	TRBV5-1	CASSLRGDRGLDTEAFF
TRBJ1-1	TRBV12-3/TRBV12-4	CASSLGEAGAFF
TRBJ1-5	TRBV4-2	CASSQVGTGVQPQHF
TRBJ2-3	TRBV27	CASSSWDRGAYTQYF
TRBJ2-5	TRBV20-1	CSVKNGLQETQYF
TRBJ1-5	TRBV20-1	CSARAGLGPQHF
TRBJ2-7	TRBV6-5	CASSYSPHRGIEQYF
TRBJ1-2	TRBV10-2	CAIAPPKDRLEGYTF
TRBJ2-2	TRBV12-3/TRBV12-4	CASSPGWAGELFF
TRBJ2-3	TRBV20-1	CSAPPSRLAGFTDTQYF
TRBJ2-2	TRBV7-2	CASSLGAAQGFFTGELFF
TRBJ1-6	TRBV7-9	CASRPSSYNSPLHF
TRBJ2-3	TRBV5-6	CASSLLVGDKGTDWYTDTQYF
TRBJ2-5	TRBV5-1	CASSLDSPETQYF
TRBJ1-2	TRBV5-6	CASSFSNYGYTF
TRBJ2-5	TRBV6-5	CASSYSAGLLGTGEETQYF
TRBJ2-3	TRBV20-1	CSATIEGLAGGDTQYF
TRBJ1-1	TRBV9	CASSAGTVTEAFF
TRBJ1-1	TRBV7-9	CASSFPGRGDSNTEAFF
TRBJ2-1	TRBV20-1	CSALTSVPFSVQFF
TRBJ2-5	TRBV3-1	CASSDRTGQETQYF
TRBJ2-7	TRBV12-3/TRBV12-4	CASTLAGSVEQYF
TRBJ1-2	TRBV25-1	CASSTGPGYTF
TRBJ2-4	TRBV20-1	CSSETKNIQYF
TRBJ2-7	TRBV2	CASRRRTENYEQYF
TRBJ1-2	TRBV29-1	CSVSSFSAVFDGYTF
TRBJ2-7	TRBV20-1	CSAPELYEQYF
TRBJ2-1	TRBV14	CASSPPGGTYNEQFF
TRBJ2-7	TRBV6-6	CASSSPGLAGGKSSYEQYF
TRBJ2-3	TRBV7-2	CASSRQGADTQYF
TRBJ2-1	TRBV6-2/TRBV6-3	CASSYSVGLAGAYNEQFF
TRBJ2-7	TRBV28	CASSLGPGQGGYEQYF
TRBJ1-4	TRBV29-1	CSVSGQGGEKLFF
TRBJ2-7	TRBV6-2/TRBV6-3	CASNQPLAGGPASYEQYF
TRBJ1-1	TRBV12-1	CASSCGSSNTEAFF
TRBJ2-3	TRBV18	CASSPLIGELTDTQYF
TRBJ2-1	TRBV19	CASSARQGDSEQFF
TRBJ2-1	TRBV7-3	CASSLGTNSNEQFF
TRBJ2-1	TRBV6-5	CASSYGTDLYNEQFF
TRBJ2-7	TRBV4-1	CASSQSDRGYEQYF
TRBJ1-1	TRBV12-3/TRBV12-4	CATSVTGATEAFF
TRBJ2-1	TRBV20-1	CSARTPGLAGANEQFF
TRBJ2-7	TRBV12-3/TRBV12-4	CASSIGQGPYEQYF
TRBJ2-7	TRBV12-3/TRBV12-4	CASSFGVRHEQYF
TRBJ2-2	TRBV6-4	CASQCVQGLPVTGELFF
TRBJ2-7	TRBV5-1	CASSSGTGGVHEQYF
TRBJ2-5	TRBV7-2	CASSPPPPGETQYF
TRBJ2-1	TRBV21-1	CASSTYRGSSYNEQFF
TRBJ2-6	TRBV29-1	CSGGSGANVLTF
TRBJ2-7	TRBV9	CASSPRGDTYEQYF
TRBJ2-7	TRBV5-1	CASTPTSGKSYEQYF
TRBJ2-1	TRBV5-1	CASSVGYRGRARALEQFF
TRBJ2-3	TRBV20-1	CSATHSGSATDTQYF
TRBJ2-1	TRBV12-3/TRBV12-4	CASRLAGVALNEQFF
TRBJ2-7	TRBV28	CASSGALGYEQYF